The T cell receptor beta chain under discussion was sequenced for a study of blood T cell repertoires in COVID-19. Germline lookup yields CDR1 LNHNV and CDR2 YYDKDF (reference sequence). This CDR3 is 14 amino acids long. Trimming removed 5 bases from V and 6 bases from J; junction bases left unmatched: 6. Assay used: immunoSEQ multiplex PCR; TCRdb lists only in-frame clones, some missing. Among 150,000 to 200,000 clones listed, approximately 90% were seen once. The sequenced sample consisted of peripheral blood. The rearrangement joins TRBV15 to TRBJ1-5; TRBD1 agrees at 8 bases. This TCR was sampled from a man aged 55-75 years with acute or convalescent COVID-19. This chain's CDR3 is CATSLDRAVQPQHF. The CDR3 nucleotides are TGTGCCACCAGCTTGGACAGGGCTGTTCAGCCCCAGCATTTT.